Listed here is a single T cell receptor (beta chain). Its antigen is not identified. The assay ran at deep level. The table came from immunoSEQ multiplex PCR; TCRdb's copy has only in-frame clones and leaves some out. The profile shows 150,000 to 200,000 clones, just under 95% of them singletons. These data are taken from a study of shared clonotypes between healthy human individuals. This CDR3 region has 15 residues. Germline CDR1 and CDR2: SGHTA and FQGTGA. J was trimmed by 7 bases and V by 5 bases; bases with no gene match: 11. General study results and limits: About 5.2% was the fraction of naive CD4 clonotypes found shared across a handful of donors. In general, naive subsets displayed greater estimated richness than memory subsets did. The researchers took only blood, and tissue repertoires probably look different.

This TCR was recovered from a woman aged 25 to 39 in good health. The source material was naive CD4+ T cells sorted from blood. Subset of the sample: CD45RA+ positively selected. The chain uses TRBV7-3 and TRBJ2-7; TRBD2 aligns across 10 bases. The CDR3 is CASSLKLAGRGEQYF. In DNA, the CDR3 is TGTGCCAGCAGCCTAAAACTAGCGGGAAGGGGGGAGCAGTACTTC.